The sequence of this TCR beta chain was determined in a study of cytomegalovirus exposure and HLA in healthy donors. Overall study results and limits: At a 0.05 false discovery rate, a later analysis found around 17,000 TCR beta sequences to be associated with HLA alleles. Reportedly, diagnosis of cytomegalovirus status by the classifier showed high specificity and sensitivity.

The germline V gene has CDR1 SEHNR and CDR2 FQNEAQ (reference sequence). Trimming took 0 bases from V and 4 from J, leaving 6 bases between them. The CDR3 covers 13 residues. Amplification used 60 Vbeta primers and 13 Jbeta primers. The protocol was immunoSEQ multiplex PCR, while the TCRdb copy is restricted to in-frame clones and leaves out a portion. The sample consists of just over 150,000 clones, around 72% of them appearing once. This clone has only one observation. Antigen specificity is unknown. The sequencing input was PBMCs. V usage is TRBV7-9 and J usage is TRBJ2-5; no definite D call. This receptor was taken from a man aged 40-50 years in good health and CMV-seropositive. CDR3 nucleotides: TGTGCCAGCAGCTTAGCCGGTGGAGAGACCCAGTACTTC. Translation gives CASSLAGGETQYF. The variable domain in full, with the rest retrieved from reference TRBV7-9 and TRBJ2-5, is DTGVSQNPRHKITKRGQNVTFRCDPISEHNRLYWYRQTLGQGPEFLTYFQNEAQLEKSRLLSDRFSAERPKGSFSTLEIQRTEQGDSAMYLCASSLAGGETQYFGPGTRLLVL.